The rows below give T cell receptor beta chains drawn from one sample of a study of T-cell memory formation after mild COVID-19. TCRdb re-called the 5' RACE reads with MiXCR, one entry per CDR3 protein. The repertoire holds about 160,000 distinct CDR3 sequences, with around a third as singletons. What was sequenced was PBMCs or a T cell subset sorted from them (not recorded which). The source of these receptors is an adult woman who had mild COVID-19 (a few samples of this study predate the infection). Cell type and time point are not known. Both conserved end residues are part of each CDR3. The D gene is left open where the match is weak. Clone size is shown for a subset of rows, as once, few, many or a class of expanded clone.

TRBV4-2	-	-	TRBJ2-1	CASSQGYSGAPDNEQFF	TGTGCCAGCAGCCAAGGGTATAGCGGAGCTCCTGACAATGAGCAGTTCTTC
TRBV18	many	-	TRBJ2-5	CASSPGQGETQYF	TGTGCCAGCTCCCCGGGACAAGGCGAGACCCAGTACTTC
TRBV6-2/TRBV6-3	-	TRBD1	TRBJ2-7	CASSYSRTGNYEQYF	TGTGCCAGCAGTTACTCCCGGACAGGGAACTACGAGCAGTACTTC
TRBV7-8	few	TRBD2	TRBJ2-2	CASSFGSGRNTGELFF	TGTGCCAGCAGCTTCGGGAGCGGGAGGAACACCGGGGAGCTGTTTTTT
TRBV7-9	-	TRBD2	TRBJ2-2	CASSSTGLAGSAGELFF	TGTGCCAGCAGCTCAACCGGACTAGCGGGATCCGCCGGGGAGCTGTTTTTT
TRBV6-5	few	-	TRBJ1-1	CASSYSWGRSNTEAFF	TGTGCCAGCAGTTACTCTTGGGGGCGCAGCAACACTGAAGCTTTCTTT
TRBV4-1	few	TRBD2	TRBJ2-3	CASSQRGEDTQYF	TGCGCCAGCAGCCAACGGGGGGAGGATACGCAGTATTTT
TRBV3-1	few	TRBD2	TRBJ2-3	CASSQQRLASTDTQYF	TGTGCCAGCAGCCAACAGAGACTAGCGAGCACAGATACGCAGTATTTT
TRBV4-1	few	TRBD1	TRBJ2-7	CASSLQGESYEQYF	TGCGCCAGCAGCCTACAGGGGGAATCCTACGAGCAGTACTTC
TRBV11-2	-	-	TRBJ1-1	CASSPGRTNTEAFF	TGTGCCAGCAGCCCAGGGAGGACCAACACTGAAGCTTTCTTT
TRBV7-8	many	-	TRBJ1-2	CASSLDLLRAHSNYGYTF	TGTGCCAGCAGCTTAGATCTTTTGCGGGCCCACTCTAACTATGGCTACACCTTC
TRBV6-1	-	-	TRBJ1-6	CASSEARISYNSPLHF	TGTGCCAGCAGTGAAGCCAGGATCTCCTATAATTCACCCCTCCACTTT
TRBV12-3/TRBV12-4	-	TRBD2	TRBJ2-1	CASSLYGTSAGQFF	TGTGCCAGCAGTCTCTACGGGACTAGCGCGGGGCAGTTCTTC
TRBV5-1	-	TRBD1	TRBJ2-7	CASSAWTGTERYEQYF	TGCGCCAGCAGCGCATGGACAGGGACCGAGCGCTACGAGCAGTACTTC
TRBV28	few	TRBD1	TRBJ2-1	CASRTGTGWQFF	TGTGCCAGCAGGACCGGGACAGGGTGGCAGTTCTTC
TRBV20-1	-	-	TRBJ2-7	CSARGREDYYEQYF	TGCAGTGCTAGGGGGCGGGAAGACTACTACGAGCAGTACTTC
TRBV2	-	-	TRBJ2-7	CASKTGGGYEQYF	TGTGCCAGTAAAACAGGGGGGGGCTACGAGCAGTACTTC
TRBV3-1	-	-	TRBJ1-1	CASSQGRAALNTEAFF	TGTGCCAGCAGCCAGGGAAGGGCAGCCTTAAACACTGAAGCTTTCTTT
TRBV5-1	few	TRBD1	TRBJ1-1	CASSSGTERFF	TGCGCCAGCAGCTCCGGGACAGAACGCTTCTTT
TRBV7-2	many	-	TRBJ2-7	CASSPAYEQYF	TGTGCCAGCAGCCCGGCCTACGAGCAGTACTTC
TRBV2	-	TRBD1	TRBJ1-5	CASGTGLAYQPQHF	TGTGCCAGCGGGACAGGGTTAGCCTATCAGCCCCAGCATTTT
TRBV3-1	-	TRBD1	TRBJ2-1	CASSPMRQGGEGGQFF	TGTGCCAGCAGCCCGATGCGACAGGGTGGCGAGGGTGGGCAGTTCTTC
TRBV11-1	-	-	TRBJ2-1	CASSLRDFRGNEQFF	TGTGCCAGCAGCTTACGGGACTTTCGTGGCAATGAGCAGTTCTTC